This TCR beta chain stems from a study of blood T cell repertoires in COVID-19. Study summary: The origin of the acute and convalescent COVID-19 samples was the United States, Italy and Spain. Nucleic acid was either cDNA or gDNA, and it came from T cells, B-cell-depleted T cells, or PBMCs.

CDR1 and CDR2 from the germline V gene are PRHDT and FYEKMQ (reference sequence). V was clipped by 2 bases and J by 1 base, with 14 bases between them. The CDR3 spans 16 residues. Only a few counts were recorded for this clone. Authors' analysis steps: From reference gene primer amplification, estimates of nucleated cell counts were derived. Here immunoSEQ multiplex PCR was the method, and the copy in TCRdb shows in-frame clones only, minus some. V and J calls and clone size are those listed in that table; D and trimming were worked out from the DNA. The repertoire has approximately 240,000 clones, 85% of them found once; the top ten carry around 6.8%.

V is TRBV13 and J is TRBJ1-1; tentatively, D is TRBD1 (5 bases). Sequences were obtained from peripheral blood. The TCR sequence derives from an older woman with active or convalescent COVID-19. CDR3 amino acids: CASSLFALGGNTEAFF. The CDR3 DNA follows: TGTGCCAGCAGCTTATTCGCCCTCGGGGGGAACACTGAAGCTTTCTTT.